Sequencing of this T cell receptor beta chain was carried out in a study of T cell responses to AZD1222 COVID-19 vaccine. In the study overall: Second-dose schedules of about 4 or about 12 weeks were combined.

In regard to this clone: Its antigen is still unknown.

The CDR3 sequence is 13 residues long. With 6 bases removed from V and 6 bases from J, the gap between germline ends came to 11 bases. CDR1 and CDR2 from the germline V gene are MNHEY and SMNVEV (reference sequence). General study findings and limits: It was only a handful of AZD1222 recipients who were seropositive at baseline. White British ancestry dominated among donors, who included more females, and clonal diversity was possibly underestimated. Spike-specific TCR breadth and depth went up after people got two AZD1222 doses.

Here immunoSEQ multiplex PCR was the method, and the copy in TCRdb shows in-frame clones only, minus some. The data contain around 140,000 clones, roughly 85% of them singletons. This receptor was identified in an adult in good health. The material was peripheral blood, obtained on day 0 of AZD1222 vaccination. The genes are TRBV27 and TRBJ2-2, with D maybe TRBD2 (5 bases). The CDR3 region has the DNA TGTGCCAGCAGAGCCCGGGGAGCCGGGGAGCTGTTTTTT. It is translated as CASRARGAGELFF.